This T cell receptor beta chain was identified during a study of CD8 T cells in ankylosing spondylitis. TCRdb passed the 5' RACE reads through MiXCR, listing each CDR3 protein once. The repertoire holds about 39,000 distinct CDR3 sequences, with about 9.3% as singletons. This CDR3 contains 14 residues. Germline CDR1 and CDR2: LGHNA and YSLEER. Losses at the gene ends were 4 bases for V and 2 bases for J; bases not matched to a gene: 4. This clonotype was counted ten times or more. This chain connects TRBV4-3 to TRBJ1-1; 7 bases line up with TRBD1. The sequencing sample was made of blood, either unsorted or a sorted T cell fraction (not recorded which). This TCR came from a male donor with ankylosing spondylitis or in good health (not recorded which). CDR3 protein: CASSPRDSNTEAFF. Written as DNA, the CDR3 is TGCGCCAGCAGCCCCCGGGACAGCAACACTGAAGCTTTCTTT.